This T cell receptor beta chain derives from a study of blood T cell repertoires in COVID-19. The overall study: Italy, Spain and the United States were the sources of the convalescent and acute COVID-19 samples. PBMCs, B-cell-depleted T cells, or T cells were the source of the cDNA or gDNA that made up the material.

V was trimmed by 3 bases and J by 5 bases, leaving 19 bases between them. Germline V lookup: CDR1 SNHLY, CDR2 FYNNEI. This CDR3 spans 16 amino acids. Original methodology: Estimation of nucleated cell counts relied on the amplification of reference gene primers. The protocol was immunoSEQ multiplex PCR, while the TCRdb copy is restricted to in-frame clones and leaves out a portion. From that table come the V and J calls and clone size; the DNA was used to work out D and trimming. This sample has under 200,000 clones; about 82% occur once, and the top ten carry approximately 0.97%. Seattle enrolled patients during active infection and tracked them longitudinally.

The genes are TRBV2 and TRBJ1-2; the D gene is possibly TRBD1 (6 bases). The clonotype comes from a man aged 55 to 70 with COVID-19, enrolled during active disease. The sequenced material came from peripheral blood. CDR3 protein: CASSDQGHYLGYGYTF. The CDR3 coding sequence is TGTGCCAGCAGTGACCAGGGACACTATCTGGGGTATGGCTACACCTTC.